This T cell receptor beta chain was sequenced during a study of long-term antiretroviral therapy in people with HIV. Survey-level resolution applied to immunoSEQ assay v3.0. Clones were sequenced by immunoSEQ multiplex PCR, and TCRdb holds only the in-frame ones, with some missing. This sample has under 20,000 clones, with around nine tenths found just once. Trimming left V 1 base short and J 4 bases short, with 8 bases between. The CDR3 runs 13 residues. Germline V lookup: CDR1 MGHRA, CDR2 YSYEKL. The receptor was derived from a man in his forties or fifties with HIV. This material consisted of unsorted PBMCs, taken 0.5 years after starting antiretroviral therapy. V gene TRBV4-1 combines with J gene TRBJ2-7; D is unclear. For the CDR3, the DNA is TGCGCCAGCAGCCAAGGTCTTAGATACGAGCAGTACTTC. This encodes CASSQGLRYEQYF.